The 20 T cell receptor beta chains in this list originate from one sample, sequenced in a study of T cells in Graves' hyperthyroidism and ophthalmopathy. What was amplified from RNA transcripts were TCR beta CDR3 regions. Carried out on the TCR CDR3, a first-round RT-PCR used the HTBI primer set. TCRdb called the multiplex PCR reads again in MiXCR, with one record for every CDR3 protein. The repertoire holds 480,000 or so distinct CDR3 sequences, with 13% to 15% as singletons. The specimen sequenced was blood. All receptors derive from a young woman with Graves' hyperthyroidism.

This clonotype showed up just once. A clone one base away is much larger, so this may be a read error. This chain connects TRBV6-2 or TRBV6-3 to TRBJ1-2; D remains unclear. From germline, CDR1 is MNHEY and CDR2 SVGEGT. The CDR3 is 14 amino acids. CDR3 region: CASSSPRANCGYTF. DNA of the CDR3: TGTGCCAGCAGTAGCCCCAGAGCTAACTGTGGCTACACCTTC.

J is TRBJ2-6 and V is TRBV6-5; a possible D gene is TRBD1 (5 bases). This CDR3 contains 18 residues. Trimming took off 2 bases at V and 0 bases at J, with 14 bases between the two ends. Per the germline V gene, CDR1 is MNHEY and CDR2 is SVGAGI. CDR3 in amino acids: CASSYIQGIRSGANVLTF. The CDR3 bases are TGTGCCAGCAGTTACATCCAGGGTATCCGCTCTGGGGCCAACGTCCTGACTTTC.

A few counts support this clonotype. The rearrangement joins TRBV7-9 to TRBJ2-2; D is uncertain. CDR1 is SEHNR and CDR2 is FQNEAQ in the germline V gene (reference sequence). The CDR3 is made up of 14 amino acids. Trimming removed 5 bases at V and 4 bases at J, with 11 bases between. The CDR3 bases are TGTGCCAGCAGCCCCGACTTAGTCACCGGGGAGCTGTTTTTT. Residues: CASSPDLVTGELFF.

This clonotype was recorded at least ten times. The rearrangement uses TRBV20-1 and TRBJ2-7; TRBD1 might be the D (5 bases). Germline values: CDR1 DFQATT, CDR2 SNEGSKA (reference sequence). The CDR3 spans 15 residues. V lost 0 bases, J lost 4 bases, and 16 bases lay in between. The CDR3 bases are TGCAGTGCTAGAGATTTGGGGCCACGCCTGTACGAGCAGTACTTC. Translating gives CSARDLGPRLYEQYF.

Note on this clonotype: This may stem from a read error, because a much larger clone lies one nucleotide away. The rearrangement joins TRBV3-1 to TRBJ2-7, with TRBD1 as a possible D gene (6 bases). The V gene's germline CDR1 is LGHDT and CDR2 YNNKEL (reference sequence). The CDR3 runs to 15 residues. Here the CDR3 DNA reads TGTGTCAGCAGCCAAGGGCAGGGGAGCTCCTACGAGCAGTACTTC. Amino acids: CVSSQGQGSSYEQYF.

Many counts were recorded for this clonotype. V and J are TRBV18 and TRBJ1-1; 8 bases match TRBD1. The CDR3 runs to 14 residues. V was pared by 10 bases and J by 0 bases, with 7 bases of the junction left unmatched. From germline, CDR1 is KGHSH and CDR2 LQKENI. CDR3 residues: CATLQGEMNTEAFF. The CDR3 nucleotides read TGTGCCACCCTACAGGGGGAAATGAACACTGAAGCTTTCTTT.

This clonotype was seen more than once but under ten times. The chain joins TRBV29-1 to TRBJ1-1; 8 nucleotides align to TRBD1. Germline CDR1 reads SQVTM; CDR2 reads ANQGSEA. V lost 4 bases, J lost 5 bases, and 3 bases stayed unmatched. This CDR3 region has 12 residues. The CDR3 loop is CSVVRTGTEAFF. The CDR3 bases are TGCAGCGTTGTCCGGACAGGGACTGAAGCTTTCTTT. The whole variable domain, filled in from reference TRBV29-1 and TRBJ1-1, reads SAVISQKPSRDICQRGTSLTIQCQVDSQVTMMFWYRQQPGQSLTLIATANQGSEATYESGFVIDKFPISRPNLTFSTLTVSNMSPEDSSIYLCSVVRTGTEAFFGQGTRLTVV.

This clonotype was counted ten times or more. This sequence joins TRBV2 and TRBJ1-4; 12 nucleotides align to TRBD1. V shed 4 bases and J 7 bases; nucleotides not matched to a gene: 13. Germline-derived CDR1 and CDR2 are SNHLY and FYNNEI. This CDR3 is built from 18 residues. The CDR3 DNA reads TGTGCCAGCAGTGCCGATTGGGGGGACAGGGGGCGAATTGAAAAACTGTTTTTT. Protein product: CASSADWGDRGRIEKLFF.

The CDR3 sequence: CASSQGMGTEAFF. The CDR3 coding sequence is TGTGCCAGCAGCCAGGGTATGGGAACTGAAGCTTTCTTT. The V gene is TRBV16, the J gene TRBJ1-1; D gene ambiguous. This CDR3 is built from 13 residues. The V end was cut by 3 bases, the J end by 5 bases, with 10 bases between. Germline loops: CDR1 KGHSY, CDR2 FQNENV.

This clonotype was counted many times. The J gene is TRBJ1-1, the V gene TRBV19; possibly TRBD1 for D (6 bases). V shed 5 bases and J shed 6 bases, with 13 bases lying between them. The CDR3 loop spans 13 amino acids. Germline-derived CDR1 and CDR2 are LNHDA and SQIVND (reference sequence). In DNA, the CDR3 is TGTGCCAGTAGTTACCAGGGGTCCTCTGAAGCTTTCTTT. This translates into CASSYQGSSEAFF.

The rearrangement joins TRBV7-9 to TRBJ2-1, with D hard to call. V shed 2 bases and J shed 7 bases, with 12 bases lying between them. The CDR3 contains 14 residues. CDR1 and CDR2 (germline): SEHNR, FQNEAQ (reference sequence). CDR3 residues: CASSLRRARNEQFF. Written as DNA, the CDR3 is TGTGCCAGCAGCTTACGTAGGGCTAGGAATGAGCAGTTCTTC. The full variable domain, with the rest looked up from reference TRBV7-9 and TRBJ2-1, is DTGVSQNPRHKITKRGQNVTFRCDPISEHNRLYWYRQTLGQGPEFLTYFQNEAQLEKSRLLSDRFSAERPKGSFSTLEIQRTEQGDSAMYLCASSLRRARNEQFFGPGTRLTVL.

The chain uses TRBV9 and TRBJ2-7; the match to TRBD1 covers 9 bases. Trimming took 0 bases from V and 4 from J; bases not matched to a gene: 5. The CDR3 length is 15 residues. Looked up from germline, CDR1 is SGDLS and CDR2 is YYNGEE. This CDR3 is CASSVGGQGIYEQYF. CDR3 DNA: TGTGCCAGCAGCGTAGGGGGACAGGGTATTTACGAGCAGTACTTC.

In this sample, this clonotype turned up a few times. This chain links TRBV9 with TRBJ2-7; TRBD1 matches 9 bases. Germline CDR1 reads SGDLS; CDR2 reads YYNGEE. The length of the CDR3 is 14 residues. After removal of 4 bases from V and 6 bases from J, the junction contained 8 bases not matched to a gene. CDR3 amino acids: CASSYGTGQSEQYF. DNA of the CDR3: TGTGCCAGCAGCTACGGGACAGGGCAAAGCGAGCAGTACTTC. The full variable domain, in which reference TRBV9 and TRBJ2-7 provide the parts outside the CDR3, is DSGVTQTPKHLITATGQRVTLRCSPRSGDLSVYWYQQSLDQGLQFLIQYYNGEERAKGNILERFSAQQFPDLHSELNLSSLELGDSALYFCASSYGTGQSEQYFGPGTRLTVT.

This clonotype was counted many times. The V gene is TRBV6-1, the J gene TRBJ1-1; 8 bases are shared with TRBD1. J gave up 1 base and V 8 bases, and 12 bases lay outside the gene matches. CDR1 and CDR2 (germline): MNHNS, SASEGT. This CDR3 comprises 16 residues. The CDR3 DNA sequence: TGTGCCAGCGGGGGGACAGGACAACTCACGAACACTGAAGCTTTCTTT. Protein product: CASGGTGQLTNTEAFF.

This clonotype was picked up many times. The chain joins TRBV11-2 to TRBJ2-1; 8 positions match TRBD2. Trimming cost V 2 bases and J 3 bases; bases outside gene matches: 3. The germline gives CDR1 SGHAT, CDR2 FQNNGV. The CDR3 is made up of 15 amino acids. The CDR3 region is CASSLLRGGYNEQFF. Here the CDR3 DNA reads TGTGCCAGCAGCTTATTACGGGGGGGCTACAATGAGCAGTTCTTC.

CDR3 nucleotide sequence: TGTGCCAGCAGCCATGGACTAGCGGGGAACAATGAGCAGTTCTTC. It codes for CASSHGLAGNNEQFF. The V call is TRBV7-2, the J call TRBJ2-1; TRBD2 aligns across 12 bases. The CDR3 is made up of 15 amino acids. V lost 5 bases to trimming and J lost 5 bases; unmatched junction nucleotides: 4. Germline V lookup: CDR1 SGHTA, CDR2 FQGNSA.

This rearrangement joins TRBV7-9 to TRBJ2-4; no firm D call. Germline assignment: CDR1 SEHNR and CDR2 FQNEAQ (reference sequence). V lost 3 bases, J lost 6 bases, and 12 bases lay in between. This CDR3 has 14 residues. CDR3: CASSFSSGRNIQYF. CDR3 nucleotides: TGTGCCAGCAGCTTCAGTTCAGGAAGAAACATTCAGTACTTC. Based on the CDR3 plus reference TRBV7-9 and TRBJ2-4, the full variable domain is DTGVSQNPRHKITKRGQNVTFRCDPISEHNRLYWYRQTLGQGPEFLTYFQNEAQLEKSRLLSDRFSAERPKGSFSTLEIQRTEQGDSAMYLCASSFSSGRNIQYFGAGTRLSVL.

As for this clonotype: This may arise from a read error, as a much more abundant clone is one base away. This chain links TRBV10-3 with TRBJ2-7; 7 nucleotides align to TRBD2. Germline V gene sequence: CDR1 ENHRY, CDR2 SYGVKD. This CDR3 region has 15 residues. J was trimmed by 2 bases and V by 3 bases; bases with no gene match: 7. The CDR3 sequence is CAISEGGTNAYEQYF. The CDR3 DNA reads TGTGCCATCAGTGAAGGAGGGACTAACGCCTACGAGCAGTACTTC.

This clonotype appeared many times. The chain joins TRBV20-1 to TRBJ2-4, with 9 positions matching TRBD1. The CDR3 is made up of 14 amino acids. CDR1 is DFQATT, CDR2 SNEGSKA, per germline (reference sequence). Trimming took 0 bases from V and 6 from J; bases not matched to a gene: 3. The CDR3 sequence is CSARDPGQGNIQYF. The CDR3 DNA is TGCAGTGCTAGAGACCCGGGACAGGGAAACATTCAGTACTTC.

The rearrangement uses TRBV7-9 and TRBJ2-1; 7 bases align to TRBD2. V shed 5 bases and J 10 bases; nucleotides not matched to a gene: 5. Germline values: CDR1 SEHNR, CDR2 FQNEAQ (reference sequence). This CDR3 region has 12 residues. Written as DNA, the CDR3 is TGTGCCAGCAGCAGAGCGGGAAGGGAGCAGTTCTTC. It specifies CASSRAGREQFF.